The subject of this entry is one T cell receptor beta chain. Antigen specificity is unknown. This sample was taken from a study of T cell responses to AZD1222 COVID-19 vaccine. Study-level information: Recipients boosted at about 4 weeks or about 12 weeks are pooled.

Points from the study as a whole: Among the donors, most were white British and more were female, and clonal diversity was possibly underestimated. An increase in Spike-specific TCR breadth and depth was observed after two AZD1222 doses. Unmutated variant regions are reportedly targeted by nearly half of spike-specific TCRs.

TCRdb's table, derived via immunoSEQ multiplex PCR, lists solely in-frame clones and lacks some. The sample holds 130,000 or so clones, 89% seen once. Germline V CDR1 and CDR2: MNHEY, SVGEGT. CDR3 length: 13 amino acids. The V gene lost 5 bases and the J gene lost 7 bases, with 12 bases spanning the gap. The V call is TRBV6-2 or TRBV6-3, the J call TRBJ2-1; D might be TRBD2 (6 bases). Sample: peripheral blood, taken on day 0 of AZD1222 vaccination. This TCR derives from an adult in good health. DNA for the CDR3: TGTGCCAGCAGTCAGTCCGGGAGTAATGAGCAGTTCTTC. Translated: CASSQSGSNEQFF.